This T cell receptor (beta chain) was recovered during a study of blood T cell repertoires in COVID-19 (dated by TCRdb to the early 2020s). For the study in its entirety: The collaborator samples originated in the United States, Italy and Spain and spanned the acute and convalescent phases of COVID-19. Samples came from the ongoing ImmuneRACE study (first 160 participants) plus 1,254 subjects from 6 global collaborators. Sample metadata almost always included a de-identified subject ID, COVID-19 status, age in years and sex. Where available, HLA class I and class II types were obtained from metadata supplied by the sample provider rather than from assay-based typing. The repertoires were released in a freely available public database intended as a resource for research on the immune response to SARS-CoV-2. The material from the prospective study consisted of cDNA or gDNA derived from T cells, B-cell-depleted T cells, or PBMCs. Subjects who had been exposed to COVID-19, were actively infected with it, or had recovered from it provided the deeply sampled blood TCRbeta repertoires that made up the dataset.

General findings and caveats noted by the study authors: Clinical and demographic metadata were provided uncurated, with the amount varying by source and participant.

In this sample, this clone turned up once. Its antigen target is currently unknown. No base quality information exists; no much larger clone differs at one position. TCRbeta CDR3 regions were amplified from genomic DNA using the immunoSEQ Assay, a bias-controlled multiplex PCR. The authors' analysis ran thus. Nucleated cell counts per sample were estimated from amplification of reference gene primers within the assay. To quantify the absolute abundance of each unique TCRbeta CDR3 rearrangement, sequence reads were collapsed and filtered. For each sample, productive Simpson clonality was calculated as the square root of Simpson's diversity index over productive rearrangements. The table comes from immuneACCESS by way of TCRdb, which keeps in-frame sequences with V and J called. Part of the clones is missing from these tables; in studies checked, under half for an unresolved V gene and the rest for unknown reasons. The V and J calls and clone size were taken over from that table, and D and trimming were inferred from the DNA. In all, the sample holds roughly 190,000 clones, and about 88% of those were seen once. The ten most abundant clones make up 5.5% to 7% of the sample.

The germline V gene encodes CDR1 ENHRY and CDR2 SYGVKD. At the junction V is shortened by 4 bases and J by 2 bases; bases outside the gene matches: 4. From its cysteine to its phenylalanine, the CDR3 spans 17 amino acids. Only the CDR3 DNA stays, 51 bases, in frame from base 1. Another Seattle source contributed samples from volunteer blood donors who had recovered from COVID-19. The collaborating institutions used their own protocols to collect whole blood in K2EDTA tubes. Collaborator samples were shipped for TCRbeta analysis as frozen whole blood, isolated PBMCs, or DNA extracted from either sample type.

This clonotype was obtained from a middle-aged woman who had recovered from COVID-19. The chain uses TRBV10-3 and TRBJ2-1; TRBD2 lines up with 14 middle nucleotides. The specimen sequenced was peripheral blood. Here the CDR3 is given as CAISVGLAGGTYNEQFF. Here is the DNA: TGTGCCATCAGTGTCGGACTAGCGGGAGGAACCTACAATGAGCAGTTCTTC.